The 24 T cell receptor beta chains given below trace back to one sample, sequenced in a study of blood T cell repertoires in COVID-19 (dated by TCRdb to about 2020). Libraries were built with the immunoSEQ multiplex PCR assay. TCRdb's version of the immuneACCESS table is confined to in-frame rearrangements and falls short of the full clone set. An unresolved V gene accounts for under half of the shortfall where checked; the remainder is of unknown origin. The sample includes about 280,000 clones, with approximately 88% observed a single time. The ten largest clones take up 6% to 7% of the sample. Sequencing was carried out using PBMCs or T cells enriched from blood (not recorded which). Source of these receptors: a woman aged 40 to 50 who had recovered from COVID-19.

The rearrangement links TRBV3-1 (or the pseudogene TRBV3-2) to TRBJ2-1; 7 bases align to TRBD1. This CDR3 has 15 residues. Germline CDR1 and CDR2: LGHDT and YNNKEL (reference sequence). Trimming removed 1 base from V and 5 bases from J; junction bases left unmatched: 5. CDR3 sequence (DNA): TGTGCCAGCAGCCAAGGGACAGGTGAGGACAATGAGCAGTTCTTC. Residues: CASSQGTGEDNEQFF.

V usage is TRBV7-2 and J usage is TRBJ2-1; D is unresolved. The CDR3 is made up of 14 amino acids. CDR1 is SGHTA and CDR2 is FQGNSA in the germline V gene. Trimming left V 5 bases short and J 10 bases short, with 18 bases between. The CDR3 nucleotides are TGTGCCAGCAGCGCCTACTACGGTCCCATAGAGCAGTTCTTC. The encoded protein is CASSAYYGPIEQFF.

J is TRBJ2-2 and V is TRBV6-5; tentatively, D is TRBD2 (6 bases). Germline CDR1 and CDR2: MNHEY and SVGAGI. Trimming took 6 bases from V and 6 from J, leaving 11 bases between them. CDR3 size: 13 residues. The DNA of the CDR3 is TGTGCCAGCAGATGGACTAAATCCGGGGAGCTGTTTTTT. Its protein is CASRWTKSGELFF.

This sequence joins TRBV19 and TRBJ1-1; D gene ambiguous. CDR1 is LNHDA, CDR2 SQIVND, per germline (reference sequence). The ends were cut back, 5 bases at V and 4 bases at J, with 17 bases in the middle. There are 15 residues in the CDR3. The CDR3 region has the DNA TGTGCCAGTAGTGACTCCCCTCTGGGGAGCACTGAAGCTTTCTTT. This sequence encodes CASSDSPLGSTEAFF.

The genes are TRBV7-2 and TRBJ2-2; 7 bases are shared with TRBD2. Losses at the gene ends were 1 base for V and 4 bases for J; bases not matched to a gene: 3. The germline V gene has CDR1 SGHTA and CDR2 FQGNSA. The CDR3 is 15 amino acids. The CDR3 bases are TGTGCCAGCAGCTTAGGGAGACTAGCCACCGGGGAGCTGTTTTTT. It specifies CASSLGRLATGELFF.

Here the CDR3 DNA reads TGTGCCAGCAGTCCCTCTGGCCAGGCTAACTATGGCTACACCTTC. It codes for CASSPSGQANYGYTF. The genes are TRBV28 and TRBJ1-2; D is uncertain. The V gene lost 5 bases and the J gene lost 0 bases, with 13 bases spanning the gap. The CDR3 totals 15 residues. CDR1 is MDHEN and CDR2 is SYDVKM in the germline V gene.

This chain connects TRBV3-1 (or the pseudogene TRBV3-2) to TRBJ1-6; weak D call: TRBD1 (6 bases). V gave up 1 base and J gave up 7 bases, with 17 bases separating them. Germline V CDR1 and CDR2: LGHDT, YNNKEL (reference sequence). The CDR3 is 17 residues long. The CDR3 region has the DNA TGTGCCAGCAGCCAAGGGGTGGGGGGGGCGAGGAATTCACCCCTCCACTTT. Protein product: CASSQGVGGARNSPLHF.

This chain connects TRBV20-1 to TRBJ2-7; TRBD2 matches 8 bases. CDR3 size: 15 residues. V lost 3 bases to trimming and J lost 0 bases; unmatched junction nucleotides: 7. Germline V lookup: CDR1 DFQATT, CDR2 SNEGSKA (reference sequence). In DNA form, the CDR3 reads TGCAGTGCTAGTACTAGCGGCAGGAGCTCCTACGAGCAGTACTTC. It yields the protein CSASTSGRSSYEQYF.

This sequence joins TRBV10-1 and TRBJ2-7; D perhaps matches TRBD2 (6 bases). With 10 bases removed from V and 0 bases from J, the gap between germline ends came to 16 bases. Germline V gene sequence: CDR1 WNHNN, CDR2 SYGVQD (reference sequence). This CDR3 is built from 14 residues. The CDR3 DNA reads TGCGCCACACGGGGGTCCAGTAGCTCCTACGAGCAGTACTTC. It codes for CATRGSSSSYEQYF.

The CDR3 region has the DNA TGTGCCAGCAGCTTTGCGGGATTCGGCGAGCAGTTCTTC. Amino acids: CASSFAGFGEQFF. The V call is TRBV7-8, the J call TRBJ2-1; D is possibly TRBD2 (6 bases). V was cut by 3 bases and J by 10 bases, with 13 bases left in between. Germline CDR1 is SGHVS and CDR2 is FQNEAQ. The CDR3 runs to 13 residues.

This clone was counted a single time. J is TRBJ2-3 and V is TRBV28; 8 bases fit TRBD1. V shed 6 bases and J 3 bases; nucleotides not matched to a gene: 14. Germline V gene sequence: CDR1 MDHEN, CDR2 SYDVKM. This CDR3 is 17 amino acids long. CDR3 region: CASSHSRTGRGTDTQYF. Written as DNA, the CDR3 is TGTGCCAGCAGCCACAGCCGGACAGGGCGAGGGACAGATACGCAGTATTTT.

The chain has TRBV7-8 and TRBJ2-7; a possible D gene is TRBD1 (6 bases). The CDR3 spans 16 residues. Germline assignment: CDR1 SGHVS and CDR2 FQNEAQ. Trimming pared 5 bases from V and 3 bases from J, leaving 20 bases between. The CDR3 DNA follows: TGTGCCAGCAGCCCAAAGACAGGTATAGTGGTCTACGAGCAGTACTTC. It encodes CASSPKTGIVVYEQYF.

The V call is TRBV27, the J call TRBJ2-7, with D perhaps matching TRBD2 (5 bases). This CDR3 region has 11 residues. CDR1 and CDR2 from the germline V gene are MNHEY and SMNVEV (reference sequence). With 5 bases removed from V and 7 bases from J, the gap between germline ends came to 9 bases. The DNA of the CDR3 is TGTGCCAGCAGTCGGGGTAGGGAGCAGTACTTC. It encodes CASSRGREQYF.

The chain is built from TRBV3-1 (or the pseudogene TRBV3-2) and TRBJ2-3; 8 bases are a match to TRBD2. The germline V gene encodes CDR1 LGHDT and CDR2 YNNKEL (reference sequence). Trimming at V came to 4 bases and at J to 1 base, leaving 7 bases not matched to a gene. The CDR3 contains 16 residues. The CDR3 DNA sequence: TGTGCCAGCAGCCTCCCGGGGGGGAGGGGCACAGATACGCAGTATTTT. Translation gives CASSLPGGRGTDTQYF.

The V and J genes are TRBV4-3 and TRBJ2-1, with D possibly matching TRBD1 (5 bases). Trimming shortened V by 0 bases and J by 6 bases, and 18 bases separated the two germline ends. The CDR3 extends over 17 amino acids. CDR1 LGHNA and CDR2 YSLEER come from the germline V gene. Here the CDR3 DNA reads TGCGCCAGCAGCCAAGATTGGGGCAGCGCGGAGAGCAATGAGCAGTTCTTC. Translated, it gives CASSQDWGSAESNEQFF.

The chain combines TRBV4-3 with TRBJ2-7, with 10 bases aligning to TRBD2. There are 16 residues in the CDR3. V was pared by 3 bases and J by 5 bases, with 10 bases of the junction left unmatched. Germline-derived CDR1 and CDR2 are LGHNA and YSLEER. CDR3: CASSQGPSGRADEQYF. DNA of the CDR3: TGCGCCAGCAGCCAGGGCCCCAGCGGGAGGGCCGACGAGCAGTACTTC.

The chain is built from TRBV24-1 and TRBJ2-7, with D uncertain. This CDR3 is 14 amino acids long. The V end lost 5 bases, the J end lost 2 bases, and 12 bases lay between the germline ends. Germline CDR1 KGHDR, CDR2 SFDVKD. CDR3 DNA: TGTGCCACCAGTGGGGTCGGCGGTACCTACGAGCAGTACTTC. Translating it yields CATSGVGGTYEQYF.

The genes are TRBV5-1 and TRBJ2-7; TRBD1 matches 11 bases. CDR1 is SGHRS and CDR2 is YFSETQ in the germline V gene. The CDR3 length is 15 residues. V shed 4 bases and J 6 bases; nucleotides not matched to a gene: 9. CDR3 loop: CASSPHWTGGGEQYF. DNA for the CDR3: TGCGCCAGCAGCCCGCATTGGACAGGGGGCGGCGAGCAGTACTTC. Based on the CDR3 plus reference TRBV5-1 and TRBJ2-7, the full variable domain is KAGVTQTPRYLIKTRGQQVTLSCSPISGHRSVSWYQQTPGQGLQFLFEYFSETQRNKGNFPGRFSGRQFSNSRSEMNVSTLELGDSALYLCASSPHWTGGGEQYFGPGTRLTVT.

The chain recombines TRBV10-3 with TRBJ1-6; no clear D. CDR1 and CDR2 (germline): ENHRY, SYGVKD. The CDR3 has 14 residues. V was trimmed by 3 bases and J by 9 bases, leaving 12 bases between them. This chain's CDR3 is CAISEELSSSPLHF. CDR3 DNA sequence: TGTGCCATCAGTGAAGAGCTATCGAGTTCACCCCTCCACTTT.

The chain recombines TRBV7-2 with TRBJ2-7, with 10 bases fitting TRBD1. CDR1 and CDR2 from the germline V gene are SGHTA and FQGNSA. CDR3 length: 15 amino acids. V gave up 2 bases and J gave up 6 bases; unmatched junction bases: 7. In DNA, the CDR3 is TGTGCCAGCAGCTTAACCGGGACAGGGGTCTCCGAGCAGTACTTC. This gives the protein CASSLTGTGVSEQYF.

The chain carries TRBV3-1 (or the pseudogene TRBV3-2) and TRBJ2-7, with 7 bases lining up with TRBD2. Germline V gene sequence: CDR1 LGHDT, CDR2 YNNKEL (reference sequence). This CDR3 is built from 20 residues. V shed 0 bases, J shed 0 bases, and the junction held 17 bases outside the gene matches. The CDR3 loop reads CASSQERVKGRLAVSYEQYF. The CDR3 nucleotides are TGTGCCAGCAGCCAAGAGAGGGTCAAGGGGCGGCTAGCGGTCTCCTACGAGCAGTACTTC.

The chain recombines TRBV5-1 with TRBJ2-6; 9 bases match TRBD1. The CDR3 contains 19 residues. V lost 0 bases and J lost 2; bases outside the gene matches: 9. Germline V lookup: CDR1 SGHRS, CDR2 YFSETQ. The DNA of the CDR3 is TGCGCCAGCAGCTTGGGGGACAGGGTCTTTCTCCCTGGGGCCAACGTCCTGACTTTC. Translating gives CASSLGDRVFLPGANVLTF.

The rearrangement joins TRBV7-8 to TRBJ2-7, with 9 bases fitting TRBD2. Germline V lookup: CDR1 SGHVS, CDR2 FQNEAQ. This CDR3 spans 19 amino acids. J lost 3 bases, V lost 5 bases, and 20 bases had no gene match. The CDR3 DNA follows: TGTGCCAGCAGCCTTTACGCGGGAGGGGGAGGACCTTGGGACTACGAGCAGTACTTC. Amino acids: CASSLYAGGGGPWDYEQYF.

CDR3 bases: TGTGCCTGGAGGACTAGCGCGTCCTACGAGCAGTACTTC. It translates to CAWRTSASYEQYF. The chain has TRBV30 and TRBJ2-7; 8 nucleotides agree with TRBD2. This CDR3 region has 13 residues. V shed 3 bases, J shed 1 base, and the junction held 2 bases outside the gene matches. Germline loops: CDR1 GTSNPN, CDR2 SVGIG (reference sequence).